This T cell receptor (beta chain) was identified during a study of shared clonotypes between healthy human individuals. Study information: Researchers assigned three CD4 naive, three CD4 memory, two CD8 naive and one CD8 memory plate to each donor. Regarding the study as a whole: Though the depth was large, rarefaction showed that sorted-subset sequencing was incomplete.

The repertoire was sequenced with immunoSEQ multiplex PCR; TCRdb's copy has only in-frame clones and lacks some. The table lists just over 2,000,000 clones, about 95% of them singletons. Concerning this clone: Its antigen remains unknown.

V lost 3 bases, J lost 5 bases, and 4 bases stayed unmatched. Per the germline V gene, CDR1 is KGHSH and CDR2 is LQKENI. The CDR3 totals 14 residues. The V gene is TRBV18, the J gene TRBJ1-5; 7 bases align to TRBD1. The sequence derives from a man younger than 35 in good health. Sequenced: naive CD4+ T cells sorted from blood. Subset in this sample: CD45RA+ positively selected. This CDR3 reads CASSPNRGDQPQHF. The CDR3 nucleotides read TGTGCCAGCTCACCCAACAGGGGAGATCAGCCCCAGCATTTT.